This is a list of T cell receptor beta chains from one sample in a study of vaccination effects on CD4 cells after COVID-19. Their specific antigens are unknown. This table comes from immunoSEQ multiplex PCR, and its TCRdb copy is limited to in-frame clones, with some not included. Of 70,000 or so clones in the sample, about 79% were seen once. This specimen consisted of CD4+ T cells from PBMCs cultured with SARS-CoV-2 spike peptides, obtained before COVID-19 vaccination. All receptors derive from a human donor who received a COVID-19 vaccine. Each CDR3 is given with its conserved first and last residue. A D gene is named only where the DNA matches it firmly. Clone size is stated in some rows and not others, as once, few, many or a class when expanded.

V: TRBV20-1
size: .
D: .
J: TRBJ1-4
CDR3: CSAIDSNNEKLFF
DNA: TGCAGTGCTATTGACAGTAATAATGAAAAACTGTTTTTT

V: TRBV12-5
size: once
D: TRBD1
J: TRBJ1-6
CDR3: CARDPPLKGAGDNSPLHF
DNA: TGTGCTAGGGATCCCCCGCTCAAGGGGGCGGGTGATAATTCACCCCTCCACTTT

V: TRBV5-1
size: .
D: TRBD1
J: TRBJ2-5
CDR3: CASSLSLTGGGETQYF
DNA: TGCGCCAGCAGCTTGTCCCTAACAGGGGGTGGAGAGACCCAGTACTTC

V: TRBV9
size: .
D: .
J: TRBJ1-4
CDR3: CASSVRHSDEKLFF
DNA: TGTGCCAGCAGCGTGAGGCATAGTGATGAAAAACTGTTTTTT

V: TRBV25-1
size: .
D: .
J: TRBJ1-5
CDR3: CASSENSGQPQHF
DNA: TGTGCCAGCAGTGAGAACTCGGGTCAGCCCCAGCATTTT

V: TRBV30
size: .
D: TRBD1
J: TRBJ1-4
CDR3: CAWSVGRTGTEKLFF
DNA: TGTGCCTGGAGCGTAGGACGGACAGGTACCGAAAAACTGTTTTTT

V: TRBV7-9
size: .
D: .
J: TRBJ1-2
CDR3: CASSRDGNYGYTF
DNA: TGTGCCAGCAGCCGGGACGGGAACTATGGCTACACCTTC

V: TRBV30
size: .
D: .
J: TRBJ1-5
CDR3: CAWSVLHQPQHF
DNA: TGTGCCTGGAGTGTACTCCACCAGCCCCAGCATTTT

V: TRBV4-1
size: few
D: .
J: TRBJ2-2
CDR3: CASSRANTGELFF
DNA: TGCGCCAGCAGCCGTGCGAACACCGGGGAGCTGTTTTTT

V: TRBV6-5
size: few
D: .
J: TRBJ1-1
CDR3: CASSYSREANTEAFF
DNA: TGTGCCAGCAGTTACTCGAGGGAGGCGAACACTGAAGCTTTCTTT

V: TRBV4-3
size: .
D: TRBD1
J: TRBJ1-2
CDR3: CASSQQGYGTGYNYGYTF
DNA: TGCGCCAGCAGCCAACAAGGATACGGGACAGGGTACAACTATGGCTACACCTTC

V: TRBV5-1
size: .
D: TRBD2
J: TRBJ2-5
CDR3: CASSSGLVLETQYF
DNA: TGCGCCAGCAGCTCGGGACTAGTGTTAGAGACCCAGTACTTC

V: TRBV11-2
size: .
D: TRBD1
J: TRBJ2-5
CDR3: CASSSPGQGETQYF
DNA: TGTGCCAGCAGCTCCCCGGGACAGGGAGAGACCCAGTACTTC

V: TRBV7-3
size: .
D: .
J: TRBJ2-5
CDR3: CASSLLGAQETQYF
DNA: TGTGCCAGCAGCTTACTCGGGGCGCAAGAGACCCAGTACTTC

V: TRBV5-1
size: .
D: .
J: TRBJ2-1
CDR3: CASSLDRDANEQFF
DNA: TGCGCCAGCAGCTTGGACAGGGACGCTAATGAGCAGTTCTTC

V: TRBV7-3
size: .
D: .
J: TRBJ1-2
CDR3: CASSSRQGAGYTF
DNA: TGTGCCAGCAGCTCACGACAAGGGGCCGGCTACACCTTC

V: TRBV2
size: .
D: .
J: TRBJ1-5
CDR3: CASNVGNSNQPQHF
DNA: TGTGCCAGCAATGTCGGAAATAGCAATCAGCCCCAGCATTTT

V: TRBV6-4
size: .
D: .
J: TRBJ1-1
CDR3: CASRPDRTNTEAFF
DNA: TGTGCCAGCAGACCCGACAGGACGAACACTGAAGCTTTCTTT

V: TRBV19
size: .
D: .
J: TRBJ2-1
CDR3: CASSIEATLMVVEQFF
DNA: TGTGCCAGTAGTATAGAAGCGACCTTAATGGTTGTTGAGCAGTTCTTC

V: TRBV27
size: few
D: .
J: TRBJ2-2
CDR3: CASTLHRDTGELFF
DNA: TGTGCCAGCACCTTGCACCGGGACACCGGGGAGCTGTTTTTT

V: TRBV5-8
size: .
D: .
J: TRBJ1-5
CDR3: CASSLAILLGDNRQPQHF
DNA: TGTGCCAGCAGCTTGGCCATTCTCCTGGGGGACAACAGACAGCCCCAGCATTTT

V: TRBV6-5
size: .
D: .
J: TRBJ1-1
CDR3: CASSPDAGNTEAFF
DNA: TGTGCCAGCAGTCCGGACGCGGGGAACACTGAAGCTTTCTTT

V: TRBV5-1
size: .
D: TRBD1
J: TRBJ1-2
CDR3: CASSSTGANYGYTF
DNA: TGCGCCAGCAGCTCGACAGGGGCTAACTATGGCTACACCTTC

V: TRBV5-1
size: few
D: .
J: TRBJ1-2
CDR3: CASSRDTDNYGYTF
DNA: TGCGCCAGCAGTAGGGACACCGATAACTATGGCTACACCTTC

V: TRBV14
size: .
D: .
J: TRBJ2-3
CDR3: CASSQGRGLVRDTQYF
DNA: TGTGCCAGCAGCCAAGGTCGGGGCCTTGTCCGCGATACGCAGTATTTT

V: TRBV7-2
size: .
D: TRBD2
J: TRBJ2-1
CDR3: CASSPESGATYNEQFF
DNA: TGTGCCAGCAGTCCGGAGAGCGGGGCCACCTACAATGAGCAGTTCTTC

V: TRBV5-1
size: .
D: TRBD2
J: TRBJ2-2
CDR3: CASRKRGGLNTGELFF
DNA: TGCGCCAGCAGAAAGCGGGGGGGCCTCAACACCGGGGAGCTGTTTTTT

V: TRBV27
size: .
D: TRBD2
J: TRBJ2-2
CDR3: CASSPRGGGGPQTGELFF
DNA: TGTGCCAGCAGTCCCCGGGGGGGCGGGGGGCCGCAAACCGGGGAGCTGTTTTTT

V: TRBV19
size: .
D: .
J: TRBJ1-2
CDR3: CASSTKTENYGYTF
DNA: TGTGCCAGTAGTACAAAAACAGAGAACTATGGCTACACCTTC

V: TRBV28
size: .
D: .
J: TRBJ2-3
CDR3: CASSLQGFPTDTQYF
DNA: TGTGCCAGCAGTTTGCAGGGTTTTCCCACAGATACGCAGTATTTT

V: TRBV6-2/TRBV6-3
size: .
D: .
J: TRBJ1-3
CDR3: CASSYGGTGNTIYF
DNA: TGTGCCAGCAGTTACGGGGGAACTGGAAACACCATATATTTT

V: TRBV5-1
size: few
D: .
J: TRBJ2-2
CDR3: CASSPARLGVNTGELFF
DNA: TGCGCCAGCAGCCCGGCTCGTTTAGGCGTCAACACCGGGGAGCTGTTTTTT

V: TRBV25-1
size: .
D: TRBD1
J: TRBJ1-2
CDR3: CASSGDRGNYGYTF
DNA: TGTGCCAGCAGTGGGGACAGGGGAAACTATGGCTACACCTTC

V: TRBV5-1
size: .
D: TRBD1
J: TRBJ1-2
CDR3: CASSAGQGDYGYTF
DNA: TGCGCCAGCAGCGCGGGACAGGGGGACTATGGCTACACCTTC

V: TRBV5-1
size: .
D: .
J: TRBJ1-1
CDR3: CASSLVVWGSEAFF
DNA: TGCGCCAGCAGCTTGGTGGTATGGGGTTCTGAAGCTTTCTTT